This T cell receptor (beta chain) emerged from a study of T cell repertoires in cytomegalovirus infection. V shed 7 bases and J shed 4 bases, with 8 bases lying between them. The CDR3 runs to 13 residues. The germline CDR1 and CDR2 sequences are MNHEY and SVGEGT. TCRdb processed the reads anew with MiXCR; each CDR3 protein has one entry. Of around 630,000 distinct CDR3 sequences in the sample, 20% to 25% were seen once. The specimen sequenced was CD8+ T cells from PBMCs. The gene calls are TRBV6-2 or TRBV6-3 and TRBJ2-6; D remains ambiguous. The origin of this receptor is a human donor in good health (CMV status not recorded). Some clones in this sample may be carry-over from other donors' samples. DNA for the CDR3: TGTGCCAGCATCCAAGTGGGGGCCAACGTCCTGACTTTC. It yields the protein CASIQVGANVLTF.